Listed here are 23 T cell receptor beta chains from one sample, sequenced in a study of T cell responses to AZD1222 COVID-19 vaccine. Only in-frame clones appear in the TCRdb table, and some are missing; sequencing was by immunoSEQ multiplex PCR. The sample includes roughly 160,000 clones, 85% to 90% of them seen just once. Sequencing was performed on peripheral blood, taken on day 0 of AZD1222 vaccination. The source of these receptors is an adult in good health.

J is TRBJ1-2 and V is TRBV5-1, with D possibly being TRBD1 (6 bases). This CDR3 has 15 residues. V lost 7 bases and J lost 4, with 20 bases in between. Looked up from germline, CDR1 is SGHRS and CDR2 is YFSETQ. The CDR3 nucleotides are TGCGCCAGCTCTCCACCGGGGGCAGTGTTCTATGGCTACACCTTC. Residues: CASSPPGAVFYGYTF.

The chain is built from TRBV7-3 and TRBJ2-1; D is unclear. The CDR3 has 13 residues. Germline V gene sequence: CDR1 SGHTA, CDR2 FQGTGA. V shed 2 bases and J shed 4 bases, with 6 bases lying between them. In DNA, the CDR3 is TGTGCCAGCAGCTTAGCGGTTTACAATGAGCAGTTCTTC. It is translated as CASSLAVYNEQFF.

The CDR3 sequence: CASSYSTDYSNQPQHF. The CDR3, as DNA: TGTGCCAGCAGTTACTCGACAGACTATAGCAATCAGCCCCAGCATTTT. The chain employs TRBV6-6 and TRBJ1-5, with TRBD1 as a possible D gene (5 bases). V was cut by 0 bases and J by 0 bases, with 9 bases left in between. The CDR3 sequence is 16 residues long. The V gene's germline CDR1 is MNHNY and CDR2 SVGAGI (reference sequence).

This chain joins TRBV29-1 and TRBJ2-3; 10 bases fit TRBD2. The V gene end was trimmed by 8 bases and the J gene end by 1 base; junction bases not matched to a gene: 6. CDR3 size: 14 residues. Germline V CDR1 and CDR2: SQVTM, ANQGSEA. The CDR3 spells CSTQLAGGTDTQYF. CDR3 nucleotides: TGCAGCACACAGCTAGCGGGGGGCACAGATACGCAGTATTTT.

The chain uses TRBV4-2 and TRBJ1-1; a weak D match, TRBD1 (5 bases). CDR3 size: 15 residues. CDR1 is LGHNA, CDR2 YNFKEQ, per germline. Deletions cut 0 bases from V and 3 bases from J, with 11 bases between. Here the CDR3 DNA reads TGTGCCAGCAGCCAAGATGAGGGGAGGGACACTGAAGCTTTCTTT. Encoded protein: CASSQDEGRDTEAFF.

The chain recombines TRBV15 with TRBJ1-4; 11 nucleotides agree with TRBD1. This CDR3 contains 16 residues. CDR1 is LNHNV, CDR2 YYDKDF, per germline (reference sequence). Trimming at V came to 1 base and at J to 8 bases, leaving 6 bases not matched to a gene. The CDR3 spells CATSRGGQGAEEKLFF. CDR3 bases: TGTGCCACCAGCAGAGGTGGACAGGGGGCGGAGGAAAAACTGTTTTTT.

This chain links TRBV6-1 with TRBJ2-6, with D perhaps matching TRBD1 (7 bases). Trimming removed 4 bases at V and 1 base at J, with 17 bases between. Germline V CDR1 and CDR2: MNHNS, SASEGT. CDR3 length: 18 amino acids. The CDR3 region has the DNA TGTGCCAGCAGTGGGCGGGACAGCGCTACTTCTGGGGCCAACGTCCTGACTTTC. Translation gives CASSGRDSATSGANVLTF.

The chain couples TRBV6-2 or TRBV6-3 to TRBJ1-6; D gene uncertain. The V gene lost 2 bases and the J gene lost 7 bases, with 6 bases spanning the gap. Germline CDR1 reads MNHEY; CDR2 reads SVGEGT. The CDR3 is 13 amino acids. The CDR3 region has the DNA TGTGCCAGCAGTTACGGACCGAATTCACCCCTCCACTTT. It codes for CASSYGPNSPLHF.

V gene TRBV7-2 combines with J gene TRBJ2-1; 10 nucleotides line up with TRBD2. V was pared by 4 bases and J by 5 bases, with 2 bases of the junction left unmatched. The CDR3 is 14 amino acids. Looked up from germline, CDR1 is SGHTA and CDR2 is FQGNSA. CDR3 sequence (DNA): TGTGCCAGCAGCTCTAGCGGGGGAAACAATGAGCAGTTCTTC. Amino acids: CASSSSGGNNEQFF. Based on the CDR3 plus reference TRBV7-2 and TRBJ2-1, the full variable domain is GAGVSQSPSNKVTEKGKDVELRCDPISGHTALYWYRQSLGQGLEFLIYFQGNSAPDKSGLPSDRFSAERTGGSVSTLTIQRTQQEDSAVYLCASSSSGGNNEQFFGPGTRLTVL.

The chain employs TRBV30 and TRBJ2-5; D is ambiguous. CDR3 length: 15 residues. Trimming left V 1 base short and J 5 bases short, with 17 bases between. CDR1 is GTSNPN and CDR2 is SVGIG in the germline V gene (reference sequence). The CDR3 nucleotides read TGTGCCTGGAGTGCCCTCCTTAAAAGTCAGGAGACCCAGTACTTC. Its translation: CAWSALLKSQETQYF. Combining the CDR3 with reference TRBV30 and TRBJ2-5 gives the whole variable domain SQTIHQWPATLVQPVGSPLSLECTVEGTSNPNLYWYRQAAGRGLQLLFYSVGIGQISSEVPQNLSASRPQDRQFILSSKKLLLSDSGFYLCAWSALLKSQETQYFGPGTRLLVL.

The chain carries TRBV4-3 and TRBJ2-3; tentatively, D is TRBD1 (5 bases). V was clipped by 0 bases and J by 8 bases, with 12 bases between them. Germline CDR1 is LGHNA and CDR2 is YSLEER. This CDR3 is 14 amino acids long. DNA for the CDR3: TGCGCCAGCAGCCAAGATCCGGTTAGGGGTACGCAGTATTTT. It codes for CASSQDPVRGTQYF.

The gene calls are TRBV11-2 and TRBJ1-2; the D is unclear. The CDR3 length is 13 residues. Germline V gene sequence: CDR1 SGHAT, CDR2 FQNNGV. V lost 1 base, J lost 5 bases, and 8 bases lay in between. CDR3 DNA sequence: TGTGCCAGCAGCTTAGGGACTGGGTATGGCTACACCTTC. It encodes CASSLGTGYGYTF.

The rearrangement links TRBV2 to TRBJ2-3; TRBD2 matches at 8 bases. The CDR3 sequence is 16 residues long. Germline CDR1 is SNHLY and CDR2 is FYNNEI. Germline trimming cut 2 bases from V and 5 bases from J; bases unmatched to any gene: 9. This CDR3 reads CASSEKASGGKDTQYF. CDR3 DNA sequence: TGTGCCAGCAGTGAAAAAGCAAGCGGGGGAAAAGATACGCAGTATTTT.

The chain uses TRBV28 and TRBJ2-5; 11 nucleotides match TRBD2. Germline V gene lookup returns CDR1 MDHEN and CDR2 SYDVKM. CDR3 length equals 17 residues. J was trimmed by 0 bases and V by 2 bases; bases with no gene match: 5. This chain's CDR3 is CASSLGSGGAYQETQYF. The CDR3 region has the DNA TGTGCCAGCAGTTTAGGTAGCGGGGGGGCTTACCAAGAGACCCAGTACTTC.

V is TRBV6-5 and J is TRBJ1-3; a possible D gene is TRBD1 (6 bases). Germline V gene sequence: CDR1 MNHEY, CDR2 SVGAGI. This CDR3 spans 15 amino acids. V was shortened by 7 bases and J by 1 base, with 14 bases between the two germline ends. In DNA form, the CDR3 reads TGTGCCAGCACCCCCGACAGGTCGTCTGGAAACACCATATATTTT. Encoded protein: CASTPDRSSGNTIYF.

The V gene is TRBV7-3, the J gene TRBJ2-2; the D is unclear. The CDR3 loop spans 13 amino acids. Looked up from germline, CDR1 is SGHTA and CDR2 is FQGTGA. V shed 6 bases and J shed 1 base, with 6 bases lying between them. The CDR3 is CASSRQNTGELFF. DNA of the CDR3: TGTGCCAGCAGTAGACAGAACACCGGGGAGCTGTTTTTT.

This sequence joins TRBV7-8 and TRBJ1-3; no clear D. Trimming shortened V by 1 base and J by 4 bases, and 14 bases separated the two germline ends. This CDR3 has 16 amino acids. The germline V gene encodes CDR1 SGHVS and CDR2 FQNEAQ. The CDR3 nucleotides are TGTGCCAGCAGCTTAGGGAACCTCTGGAGCGGAAACACCATATATTTT. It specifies CASSLGNLWSGNTIYF.

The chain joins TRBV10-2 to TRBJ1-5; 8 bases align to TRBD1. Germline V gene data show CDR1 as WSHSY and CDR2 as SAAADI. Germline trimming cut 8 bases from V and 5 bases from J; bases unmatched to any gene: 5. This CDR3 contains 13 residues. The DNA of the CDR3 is TGCGCCAGCTCCGGACAGGGAGATCAGCCCCAGCATTTT. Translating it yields CASSGQGDQPQHF.

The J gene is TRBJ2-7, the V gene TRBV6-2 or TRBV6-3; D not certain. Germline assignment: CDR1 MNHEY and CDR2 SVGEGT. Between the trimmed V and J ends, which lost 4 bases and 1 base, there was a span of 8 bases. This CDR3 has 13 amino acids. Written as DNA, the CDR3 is TGTGCCAGCAGTTTCCAGGCTTCCTACGAGCAGTACTTC. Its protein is CASSFQASYEQYF.

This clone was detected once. The CDR3 is CASSSTGIQETQYF. CDR3 DNA sequence: TGCGCCAGCAGCTCCACAGGAATCCAAGAGACCCAGTACTTC. The chain joins TRBV5-1 to TRBJ2-5; possibly TRBD1 for D (5 bases). This CDR3 spans 14 amino acids. Germline V gives CDR1 SGHRS, CDR2 YFSETQ. The V end lost 3 bases, the J end lost 1 base, and 10 bases lay between the germline ends.

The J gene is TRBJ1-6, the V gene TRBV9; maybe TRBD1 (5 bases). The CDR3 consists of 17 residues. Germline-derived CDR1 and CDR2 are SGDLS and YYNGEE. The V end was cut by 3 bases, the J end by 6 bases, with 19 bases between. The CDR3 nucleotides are TGTGCCAGCAGCGGATTAAGTACAGGTTCGGGTAATTCACCCCTCCACTTT. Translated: CASSGLSTGSGNSPLHF.

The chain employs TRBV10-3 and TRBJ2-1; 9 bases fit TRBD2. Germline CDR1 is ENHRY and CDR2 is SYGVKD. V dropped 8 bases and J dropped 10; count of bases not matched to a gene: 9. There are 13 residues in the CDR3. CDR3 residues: CAIQEGLAGEQFF. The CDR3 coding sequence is TGTGCCATCCAGGAGGGACTAGCAGGCGAGCAGTTCTTC.

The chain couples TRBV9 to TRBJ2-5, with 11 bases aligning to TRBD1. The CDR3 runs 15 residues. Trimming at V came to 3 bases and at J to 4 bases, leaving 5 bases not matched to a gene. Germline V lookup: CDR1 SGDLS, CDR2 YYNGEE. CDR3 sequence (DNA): TGTGCCAGCAGCGGAATGGGACAGGGGGGAGAGACCCAGTACTTC. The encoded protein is CASSGMGQGGETQYF.